This T cell receptor (beta chain) was recovered during a study of T cell responses to AZD1222 COVID-19 vaccine. Trimming at V came to 2 bases and at J to 3 bases, leaving 1 base not matched to a gene. This CDR3 contains 15 residues. Germline CDR1 SSHAT, CDR2 FNYEAQ (reference sequence). Assay: immunoSEQ multiplex PCR; the TCRdb copy retains only in-frame clones and omits some. The sample carries about 140,000 clones, more than 85% recorded once. The sequence was collected from an adult in good health. The J gene is TRBJ2-5, the V gene TRBV7-7, with TRBD2 matching over 12 bases. The source was peripheral blood, collected on day 0 of AZD1222 vaccination. CDR3 residues: CASSLSSGREETQYF. As DNA, the CDR3 is TGTGCCAGCAGCTTATCTAGCGGGAGGGAAGAGACCCAGTACTTC. Using reference TRBV7-7 and TRBJ2-5 for the parts outside the CDR3, the full variable domain is GAGVSQSPRYKVTKRGQDVTLRCDPISSHATLYWYQQALGQGPEFLTYFNYEAQPDKSGLPSDRFSAERPEGSISTLTIQRTEQRDSAMYRCASSLSSGREETQYFGPGTRLLVL.